This T cell receptor (beta chain) stems from a study of immune evolution from preneoplasia to lung adenocarcinoma. TCRdb keeps only in-frame clones here, not all; method: immunoSEQ multiplex PCR. The repertoire holds a few thousand clones, roughly 73% seen once, with 8.5% to 10% in the top ten. Details on this clone: The antigen is unknown.

Whole-study findings and limits: Highest clonality occurred in KRAS-mutant, not EGFR-mutant or double wild-type, nodules.

Premalignant or tumor cells were enriched by macro-dissection after pathologic assessment. The TCR comes from a person aged 60 to 85 with lung adenocarcinoma. The specimen sequenced was FFPE minimally invasive lung adenocarcinoma tissue.

The CDR3: CASSSGAGGPEGTQYF. CDR3 bases: TGTGCCAGCAGCTCCGGGGCGGGAGGGCCCGAGGGGACCCAGTACTTC. This chain connects TRBV11-2 to TRBJ2-5, with 9 bases lining up with TRBD2. The CDR3 covers 16 residues. From germline, CDR1 is SGHAT and CDR2 FQNNGV. V lost 4 bases and J lost 7; bases outside the gene matches: 13.